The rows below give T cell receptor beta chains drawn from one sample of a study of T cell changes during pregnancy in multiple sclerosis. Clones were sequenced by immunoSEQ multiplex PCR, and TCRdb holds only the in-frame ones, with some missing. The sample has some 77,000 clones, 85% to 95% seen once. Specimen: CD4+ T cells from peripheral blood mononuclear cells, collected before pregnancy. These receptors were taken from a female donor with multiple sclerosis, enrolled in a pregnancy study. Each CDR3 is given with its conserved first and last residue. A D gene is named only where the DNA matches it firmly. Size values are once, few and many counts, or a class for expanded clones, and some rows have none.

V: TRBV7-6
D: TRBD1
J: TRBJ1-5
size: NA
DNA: TGTGCCAGCAGCTCAACAGGGGACCAGCCCCAGCATTTT
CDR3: CASSSTGDQPQHF

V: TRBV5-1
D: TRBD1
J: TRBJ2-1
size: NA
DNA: TGCGCCAGCAGCCCTCTGGGACAGGGGGTATTGGCTGAGCAGTTCTTC
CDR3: CASSPLGQGVLAEQFF

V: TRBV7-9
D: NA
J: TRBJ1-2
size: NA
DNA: TGTGCCAGCAGCTTAGCGGGGGAGGGGGTCTATGGCTACACCTTC
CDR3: CASSLAGEGVYGYTF

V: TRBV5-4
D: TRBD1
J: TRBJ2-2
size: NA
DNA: TGTGCCAGCAGCTTGAGACAGGGGTACACCGGGGAGCTGTTTTTT
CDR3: CASSLRQGYTGELFF

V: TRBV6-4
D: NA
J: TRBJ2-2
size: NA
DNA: TGTGCCAGCAGGCCCCGGGAGACCGGGGAGCTGTTTTTT
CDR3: CASRPRETGELFF

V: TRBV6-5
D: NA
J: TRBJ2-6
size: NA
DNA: TGTGCCAGCAGGAGGGTATCTGGGGCCAACGTCCTGACTTTC
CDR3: CASRRVSGANVLTF

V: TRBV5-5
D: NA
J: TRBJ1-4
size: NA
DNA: TGTGCCAGCAGCGGAACAGGGAAGACTAATGAAAAACTGTTTTTT
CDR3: CASSGTGKTNEKLFF

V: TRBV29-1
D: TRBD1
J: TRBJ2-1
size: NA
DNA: TGCAGCGTTGGGGGACAGTACAATGAGCAGTTCTTC
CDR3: CSVGGQYNEQFF

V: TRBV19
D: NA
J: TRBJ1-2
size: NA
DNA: TGTGCCAGTAGTACTTCCTCTCGGAGGGAACATGGCTACACCTTC
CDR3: CASSTSSRREHGYTF

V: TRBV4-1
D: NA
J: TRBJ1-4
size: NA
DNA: TGCGCCAGCAGCCAAGAGGGGGCAGGGGAAAAACTGTTTTTT
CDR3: CASSQEGAGEKLFF

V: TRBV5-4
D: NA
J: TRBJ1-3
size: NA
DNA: TGTGCCAGCAGCTTGGCAGGTCCCTCTGGAAACACCATATATTTT
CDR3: CASSLAGPSGNTIYF

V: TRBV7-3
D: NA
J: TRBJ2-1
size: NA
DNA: TGTGCCAGCAGCTCGGAAGGGGCCGAGGTTGAGCAGTTCTTC
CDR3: CASSSEGAEVEQFF

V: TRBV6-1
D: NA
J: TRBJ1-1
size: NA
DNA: TGTGCCAGCAGTGAGCAGGACACTGAAGCTTTCTTT
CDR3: CASSEQDTEAFF

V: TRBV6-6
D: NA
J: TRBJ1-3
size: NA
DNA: TGTGCCAGCAGTTATAACAGGGACGGAAACACCATATATTTT
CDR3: CASSYNRDGNTIYF

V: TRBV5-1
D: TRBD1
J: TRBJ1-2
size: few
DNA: TGCGCCAGCAGCTTGACAGGGGAGGAATATGGCTACACCTTC
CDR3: CASSLTGEEYGYTF

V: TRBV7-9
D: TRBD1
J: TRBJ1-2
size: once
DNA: TGTGCCAGCAGCTTAAATCCGGGACAGGGTGCTAGCGGCTACACCTTC
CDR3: CASSLNPGQGASGYTF

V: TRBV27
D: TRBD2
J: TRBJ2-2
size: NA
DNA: TGTGCCAGCAGTCCCCGACTAGCGGGTACTGGGGAGCTGTTTTTT
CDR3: CASSPRLAGTGELFF